The sequence of this T cell receptor (beta chain) was determined in a study of blood T cell repertoires in COVID-19 (dated by TCRdb to the early 2020s). Describing the broader study: The collaborator samples originated in the United States, Italy and Spain and spanned the acute and convalescent phases of COVID-19. The samples were drawn from two sources: the first 160 participants of the ongoing ImmuneRACE study, and 1,254 subjects contributed by 6 global collaborators. Nearly every sample came with metadata listing a de-identified subject ID, COVID-19 status, age in years and sex. The repertoires were made available in a free public database intended to serve as a resource for research on the immune response to SARS-CoV-2. The prospective study material was composed of cDNA or gDNA derived from T cells, B-cell-depleted T cells, or PBMCs. HLA class I and class II types, where available, came from metadata supplied by the sample provider rather than from assay-based typing. Deeply sampled blood TCRbeta repertoires from subjects exposed to, actively infected with, or recovered from COVID-19 were included in the dataset.

Participants in the prospective study were aged roughly 18 to 100 years, lived in about two dozen United States geographic areas, and enrolled through a virtual design. In the prospective study, cohorts were assigned on the basis of participant-reported clinical history obtained from a screening survey and a study questionnaire. Each participant in the prospective study had whole blood, serum and a nasopharyngeal or oropharyngeal swab collected by mobile phlebotomists. Additional blood draws and questionnaires over an approximately 2-month period could optionally be provided by prospective study participants. Blood samples from the prospective study were shipped frozen or at room temperature prior to DNA extraction. The immunoSEQ Assay, a bias-controlled multiplex PCR, was used to amplify TCRbeta CDR3 regions from genomic DNA. Turning to the authors' computational methods: The number of nucleated cells in each sample was estimated from the amplification of reference gene primers within the assay. Sequence reads were collapsed and filtered to measure the absolute abundance of every unique TCRbeta CDR3 rearrangement. For each sample, productive Simpson clonality was calculated as the square root of Simpson's diversity index over productive rearrangements. TCRdb re-hosts the immuneACCESS table, in-frame sequences only. Its copies lack some clones; in the studies checked, an unresolved V gene accounts for under half of them, and the cause for the rest is not known. V, J and clone size are those of that table, while D and trimming were read from the DNA. In this sample the table shows about 210,000 clones, about 84% of which occur a single time. The ten largest account for 4.3% of the sample.

The CDR3 sequence holds 15 residues, the cysteine and phenylalanine included. Of the read, only the CDR3 DNA is kept; its 45 bases are in frame from base 1. Looking up the germline V gene yields CDR1 KGHSH and CDR2 LQKENI. The germline ends are 15 bases apart after V is trimmed by 3 bases and J by 4 bases. The investigation overall reported the following: Clinical and demographic metadata were provided uncurated, with the amount varying by source and participant.

This clone came up a few times. No cognate antigen has been identified for it. Qualities for individual bases were not recorded, and no much larger clone is one base off. This sequence uses TRBV18 and TRBJ1-1, with the D gene call left open. The sample was PBMCs or T cells enriched from blood (not recorded which). The source of this sequence is a man aged 30 to 45 with acute COVID-19. The CDR3 loop reads CASSPLPSVGTEAFF. DNA sequence: TGTGCCAGCTCACCGCTGCCTAGTGTCGGCACTGAAGCTTTCTTT.